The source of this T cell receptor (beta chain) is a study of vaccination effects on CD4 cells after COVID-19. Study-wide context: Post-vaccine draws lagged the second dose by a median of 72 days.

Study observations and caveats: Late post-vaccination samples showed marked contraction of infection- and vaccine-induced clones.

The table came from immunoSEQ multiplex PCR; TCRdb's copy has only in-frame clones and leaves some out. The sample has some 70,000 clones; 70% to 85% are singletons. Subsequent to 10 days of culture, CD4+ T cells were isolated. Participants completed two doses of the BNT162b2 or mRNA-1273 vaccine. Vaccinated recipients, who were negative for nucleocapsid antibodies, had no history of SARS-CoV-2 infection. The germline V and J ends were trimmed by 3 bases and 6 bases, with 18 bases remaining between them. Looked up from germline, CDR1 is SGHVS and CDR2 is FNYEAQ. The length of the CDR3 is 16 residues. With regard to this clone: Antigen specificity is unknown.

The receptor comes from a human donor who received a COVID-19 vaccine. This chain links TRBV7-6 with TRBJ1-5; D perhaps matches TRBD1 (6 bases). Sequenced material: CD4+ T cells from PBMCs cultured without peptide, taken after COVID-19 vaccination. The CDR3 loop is CASSFIATGRGQPQHF. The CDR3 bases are TGTGCCAGCAGCTTCATTGCTACAGGGAGGGGTCAGCCCCAGCATTTT.